This passage covers 32 T cell receptor beta chains from one sample sequenced in a study of shared clonotypes between healthy human individuals. Assay used: immunoSEQ multiplex PCR; TCRdb lists only in-frame clones, some missing. The sample lists around 500,000 clones, 75% to 85% occurring once. Sequencing was done on a sample of PBMCs. Every receptor here comes from a woman aged 40 to 50 in good health. Some clones in this sample may be carry-over from other donors' samples.

This chain links TRBV30 with TRBJ2-7, with TRBD2 matching over 10 bases. V dropped 5 bases and J dropped 4; count of bases not matched to a gene: 8. Germline assignment: CDR1 GTSNPN and CDR2 SVGIG (reference sequence). CDR3 length equals 14 residues. DNA of the CDR3: TGTGCCTGGGACTCTAGCGGGAGACCATACGAGCAGTACTTC. This translates into CAWDSSGRPYEQYF.

This clone was found once. The V gene is TRBV7-2, the J gene TRBJ2-5; D might be TRBD1 (6 bases). V was trimmed by 5 bases and J by 1 base, leaving 14 bases between them. The CDR3 spans 15 residues. Germline V CDR1 and CDR2: SGHTA, FQGNSA. The CDR3 nucleotides are TGTGCCAGCAGCCCATATAGGGGGATCCAAGAGACCCAGTACTTC. Translation: CASSPYRGIQETQYF.

This chain uses TRBV9 with TRBJ1-3, with D unresolved. The CDR3 is made up of 15 amino acids. Trimming took off 0 bases at V and 0 bases at J, with 7 bases between the two ends. Germline V lookup: CDR1 SGDLS, CDR2 YYNGEE. The CDR3, as DNA: TGTGCCAGCAGCGTAGGGATGAGCTCTGGAAACACCATATATTTT. Protein sequence: CASSVGMSSGNTIYF.

The rearrangement joins TRBV30 to TRBJ1-2, with D perhaps matching TRBD1 (5 bases). V gave up 2 bases and J gave up 8 bases, with 9 bases separating them. The CDR3 totals 11 residues. Germline V lookup: CDR1 GTSNPN, CDR2 SVGIG (reference sequence). As DNA, the CDR3 is TGTGCCTGGAGTTGGACACACGGCTACACCTTC. This codes for CAWSWTHGYTF.

Of note for this clone: Other DNA sequences in the sample encode the same CDR3. The rearrangement links TRBV5-4 to TRBJ1-4, with D possibly matching TRBD1 (6 bases). Trimming stripped 2 bases from V and 0 bases from J, with 11 bases between. Germline lookup yields CDR1 SGHNT and CDR2 YYREEE (reference sequence). The CDR3 is made up of 16 amino acids. CDR3 protein: CASSFGGTATNEKLFF. The CDR3 nucleotides read TGTGCCAGCAGCTTTGGGGGCACCGCAACTAATGAAAAACTGTTTTTT.

J is TRBJ2-1 and V is TRBV9; tentatively, D is TRBD1 (6 bases). The V gene lost 0 bases and the J gene lost 0 bases, with 10 bases spanning the gap. The CDR3 is made up of 16 amino acids. The germline CDR1 and CDR2 sequences are SGDLS and YYNGEE. The DNA for the CDR3 is TGTGCCAGCAGCGTAGGGGCGGACAGCTCCTACAATGAGCAGTTCTTC. Translation gives CASSVGADSSYNEQFF. Looking up the rest from reference TRBV9 and TRBJ2-1 gives the full variable domain: DSGVTQTPKHLITATGQRVTLRCSPRSGDLSVYWYQQSLDQGLQFLIQYYNGEERAKGNILERFSAQQFPDLHSELNLSSLELGDSALYFCASSVGADSSYNEQFFGPGTRLTVL.

This clone occurred a few times. In DNA, the CDR3 is TGTGCCAGCAGCTTGGGCCCGGGTTGGAGTGGCTACACCTTC. This encodes CASSLGPGWSGYTF. The gene calls are TRBV5-7 and TRBJ1-2; D remains unclear. TRBV5-7 is filed as an ORF, its function uncertain. The CDR3 sequence is 14 residues long. With 0 bases removed from V and 7 bases from J, the gap between germline ends came to 13 bases.

This chain joins TRBV7-8 and TRBJ2-3, with D maybe TRBD2 (7 bases). The CDR3 consists of 16 residues. Germline V CDR1 and CDR2: SGHVS, FQNEAQ. Trimming pared 5 bases from V and 7 bases from J, leaving 22 bases between. CDR3 DNA sequence: TGTGCCAGCAGCCCTAGCGGAGCGGGACACGTATATACGCAGTATTTT. Translating it yields CASSPSGAGHVYTQYF.

The rearrangement joins TRBV19 to TRBJ2-7; 8 positions match TRBD1. There are 14 residues in the CDR3. Germline CDR1 and CDR2: LNHDA and SQIVND (reference sequence). J lost 2 bases, V lost 6 bases, and 6 bases had no gene match. The CDR3 nucleotides read TGTGCCAGTAGACCAGGGACAGGAACCTACGAGCAGTACTTC. Its translation is CASRPGTGTYEQYF.

The chain has TRBV5-1 and TRBJ2-5; the match to TRBD2 covers 11 bases. This CDR3 has 18 residues. The ends lost 0 bases at V and 7 bases at J; junction bases unmatched: 14. Germline CDR1 is SGHRS and CDR2 is YFSETQ. The CDR3 loop is CASSLEFGTSGSRGTQYF. CDR3 sequence (DNA): TGCGCCAGCAGCTTGGAATTTGGGACTAGCGGTTCCAGGGGGACCCAGTACTTC.

Written as DNA, the CDR3 is TGTGCCAGCTCACCCAATCCGGCGAGGGGTGAGACCCAGTACTTC. This encodes CASSPNPARGETQYF. V is TRBV18 and J is TRBJ2-5; D could derive from TRBD1 or TRBD2 (5 bases each). CDR1 KGHSH and CDR2 LQKENI come from the germline V gene. The length of the CDR3 is 15 residues. Trimming left V 3 bases short and J 5 bases short, with 16 bases between.

Only a few counts were recorded for this clone. The V call is TRBV6-6, the J call TRBJ2-7; D possibly corresponds to TRBD2 (6 bases). V lost 2 bases to trimming and J lost 7 bases, with 21 bases between them. Germline-derived CDR1 and CDR2 are MNHNY and SVGAGI (reference sequence). The CDR3 sequence is 16 residues long. CDR3 sequence (DNA): TGTGCCAGCAGTTACGCCCTTGGTGGGGCGGAGGGTGAGCAGTACTTC. This gives the protein CASSYALGGAEGEQYF.

The chain employs TRBV19 and TRBJ1-4; D is undetermined. Germline V gives CDR1 LNHDA, CDR2 SQIVND (reference sequence). CDR3 size: 14 residues. V was clipped by 5 bases and J by 4 bases, with 11 bases between them. CDR3 nucleotide sequence: TGTGCCAGTAGTTTCTCTGCGATTAATGAAAAACTGTTTTTT. The encoded protein is CASSFSAINEKLFF.

The rearrangement uses TRBV30 and TRBJ2-5; 7 bases are shared with TRBD2. The CDR3 is 16 residues long. V gave up 0 bases and J gave up 8 bases; unmatched junction bases: 15. Per the germline V gene, CDR1 is GTSNPN and CDR2 is SVGIG (reference sequence). This chain's CDR3 is CAWSVPGGRRGGTQYF. The CDR3 DNA reads TGTGCCTGGAGTGTACCTGGAGGCCGTCGCGGGGGAACCCAGTACTTC. Looking up the rest from reference TRBV30 and TRBJ2-5 gives the full variable domain: SQTIHQWPATLVQPVGSPLSLECTVEGTSNPNLYWYRQAAGRGLQLLFYSVGIGQISSEVPQNLSASRPQDRQFILSSKKLLLSDSGFYLCAWSVPGGRRGGTQYFGPGTRLLVL.

This clone has a single count. The chain has TRBV15 and TRBJ1-6, with unresolved D. The germline V and J ends were trimmed by 1 base and 9 bases, with 7 bases remaining between them. CDR1 and CDR2 from the germline V gene are LNHNV and YYDKDF (reference sequence). The CDR3 has 13 amino acids. CDR3 sequence (DNA): TGTGCCACCAGCAGAGCGGCCGGTTCACCCCTCCACTTT. Its protein product is CATSRAAGSPLHF.

The V and J genes are TRBV27 and TRBJ1-6, with D perhaps matching TRBD1 (5 bases). The V end lost 6 bases, the J end lost 6 bases, and 15 bases lay between the germline ends. Per germline, CDR1 MNHEY and CDR2 SMNVEV (reference sequence). The CDR3 sequence is 15 residues long. CDR3: CASRPPGRSNSPLHF. Here the CDR3 DNA reads TGTGCCAGCAGGCCCCCGGGACGTTCTAATTCACCCCTCCACTTT.

The V and J genes are TRBV28 and TRBJ1-5; D unresolved. CDR3 length: 14 amino acids. Trimming took off 8 bases at V and 9 bases at J, with 20 bases between the two ends. The germline V gene encodes CDR1 MDHEN and CDR2 SYDVKM. This CDR3 is CASETVGELSPQHF. CDR3 sequence (DNA): TGTGCCAGCGAGACGGTGGGCGAATTGTCGCCCCAGCATTTT. Full variable domain (missing parts from reference TRBV28 and TRBJ1-5): DVKVTQSSRYLVKRTGEKVFLECVQDMDHENMFWYRQDPGLGLRLIYFSYDVKMKEKGDIPEGYSVSREKKERFSLILESASTNQTSMYLCASETVGELSPQHFGDGTRLSIL.

V usage is TRBV10-3 and J usage is TRBJ2-1, with 10 bases identical to TRBD2. The CDR3 totals 19 residues. CDR1 and CDR2 from the germline V gene are ENHRY and SYGVKD. Trimming at V came to 0 bases and at J to 2 bases, leaving 10 bases not matched to a gene. CDR3 in amino acids: CAISESWASGRGTYNEQFF. DNA for the CDR3: TGTGCCATCAGTGAGTCATGGGCGAGCGGGAGGGGGACCTACAATGAGCAGTTCTTC.

This rearrangement joins TRBV15 to TRBJ1-3, with TRBD1 as a possible D gene (5 bases). Germline V lookup: CDR1 LNHNV, CDR2 YYDKDF (reference sequence). The V end lost 0 bases, the J end lost 4 bases, and 13 bases lay between the germline ends. The CDR3 runs to 16 residues. This CDR3 reads CATSRDPQGSGNTIYF. In DNA, the CDR3 is TGTGCCACCAGCAGAGACCCCCAGGGCTCAGGAAACACCATATATTTT.

This clone showed up just a few times. The chain is built from TRBV4-2 and TRBJ2-3; unclear D gene. Germline V gives CDR1 LGHNA, CDR2 YNFKEQ. The CDR3 consists of 15 residues. Trimming removed 0 bases at V and 2 bases at J, with 9 bases between. CDR3 DNA: TGTGCCAGCAGCCAAGAGGTCCTGGCCACAGATACGCAGTATTTT. Its protein is CASSQEVLATDTQYF.

The chain uses TRBV28 and TRBJ2-7; D is unclear. Germline V gene sequence: CDR1 MDHEN, CDR2 SYDVKM. The CDR3 contains 13 residues. V was shortened by 4 bases and J by 3 bases, with 10 bases between the two germline ends. The CDR3 reads CASSSRHLYEQYF. In nucleotides, the CDR3 is TGTGCCAGCAGTTCTCGTCACCTCTACGAGCAGTACTTC.

This clone was observed a few times. V gene TRBV30 combines with J gene TRBJ1-5; unclear D gene. CDR1 is GTSNPN and CDR2 is SVGIG in the germline V gene (reference sequence). Trimming cost V 1 base and J 10 bases, with 14 bases left between them. This CDR3 has 13 residues. The DNA of the CDR3 is TGTGCCTGGAGTGACGGACGGTTCGGTCCCCAGCATTTT. Its translation is CAWSDGRFGPQHF.

In this sample, this clone turned up a few times. The J gene is TRBJ1-1, the V gene TRBV6-5, with TRBD1 as a possible D gene (6 bases). This CDR3 is built from 16 residues. The V end was cut by 0 bases, the J end by 2 bases, with 13 bases between. Germline lookup yields CDR1 MNHEY and CDR2 SVGAGI. The CDR3 loop reads CASSYSRGGGNTEAFF. The CDR3 DNA follows: TGTGCCAGCAGTTACTCGAGGGGAGGGGGTAACACTGAAGCTTTCTTT.

This clone was counted between two and nine times. The chain uses TRBV7-6 and TRBJ1-3, with TRBD1 identical over 9 bases. The V segment lost 4 bases and the J segment 1 base; nucleotides outside the gene matches: 5. The CDR3 loop spans 16 amino acids. Looked up from germline, CDR1 is SGHVS and CDR2 is FNYEAQ. CDR3 loop: CASSWGTGRSGNTIYF. In DNA form, the CDR3 reads TGTGCCAGCAGCTGGGGGACAGGGAGGTCTGGAAACACCATATATTTT.

J is TRBJ2-7 and V is TRBV29-1, with 9 bases that match TRBD1. The CDR3 consists of 15 residues. Germline CDR1 and CDR2: SQVTM and ANQGSEA. V lost 1 base to trimming and J lost 2 bases; unmatched junction nucleotides: 6. Here the CDR3 DNA reads TGCAGCGTTGAAGGGATGGGACAGGGCACCTACGAGCAGTACTTC. Protein sequence: CSVEGMGQGTYEQYF.

This clone was seen more than once but under ten times. The rearrangement joins TRBV7-2 to TRBJ2-1; TRBD1 matches 10 bases. The CDR3 runs 16 residues. J lost 2 bases, V lost 0 bases, and 1 base had no gene match. In germline, CDR1 is SGHTA, CDR2 FQGNSA. Written as DNA, the CDR3 is TGTGCCAGCAGCTTAGCAGGGACAGGGGCCTACAATGAGCAGTTCTTC. It specifies CASSLAGTGAYNEQFF.

V usage is TRBV9 and J usage is TRBJ1-2, with D perhaps matching TRBD1 (6 bases). V lost 3 bases to trimming and J lost 8 bases, with 14 bases between them. From germline, CDR1 is SGDLS and CDR2 YYNGEE. The CDR3 is 13 residues long. The CDR3 loop reads CASSAHREVGYTF. Written as DNA, the CDR3 is TGTGCCAGCAGCGCCCACAGGGAAGTGGGCTACACCTTC.

The CDR3 DNA sequence: TGTGCCAGCAGCTTGGTATGGGACAGGGAAGGCTACACCTTC. Amino acid sequence: CASSLVWDREGYTF. This chain joins TRBV5-4 and TRBJ1-2, with 9 bases matching TRBD1. The germline V gene encodes CDR1 SGHNT and CDR2 YYREEE (reference sequence). The ends lost 0 bases at V and 8 bases at J; junction bases unmatched: 5. The CDR3 has 14 amino acids. The whole variable domain, remainder taken from reference TRBV5-4 and TRBJ1-2, is ETGVTQSPTHLIKTRGQQVTLRCSSQSGHNTVSWYQQALGQGPQFIFQYYREEENGRGNFPPRFSGLQFPNYSSELNVNALELDDSALYLCASSLVWDREGYTFGSGTRLTVV.

The chain recombines TRBV7-9 with TRBJ1-2; D call uncertain. V lost 8 bases, J lost 4 bases, and 11 bases lay in between. The CDR3 length is 12 residues. CDR1 and CDR2 (germline): SEHNR, FQNEAQ (reference sequence). This CDR3 is CASGRRGYGYTF. The CDR3 DNA follows: TGTGCCAGCGGGCGACGGGGCTATGGCTACACCTTC.

This clone has just one count. The rearrangement joins TRBV9 to TRBJ2-7, with D tentatively TRBD2 (6 bases). Germline assignment: CDR1 SGDLS and CDR2 YYNGEE. This CDR3 has 15 amino acids. V was shortened by 0 bases and J by 2 bases, with 12 bases between the two germline ends. CDR3 amino acids: CASSVGIAETYEQYF. CDR3 sequence (DNA): TGTGCCAGCAGCGTAGGGATAGCGGAAACCTACGAGCAGTACTTC.

In its sample, this clone was seen a few times. This rearrangement joins TRBV7-9 to TRBJ2-7; TRBD2 aligns across 9 bases. Trimming removed 1 base from V and 5 bases from J; junction bases left unmatched: 12. CDR3 size: 17 residues. Germline lookup yields CDR1 SEHNR and CDR2 FQNEAQ (reference sequence). The CDR3 DNA reads TGTGCCAGCAGCTTAGGACTAGCGGAAGGAGCGATGGACGAGCAGTACTTC. Its protein is CASSLGLAEGAMDEQYF.

This chain joins TRBV21-1 and TRBJ1-5; no check of the table's D call, TRBD1, against the DNA was made. TRBV21-1 corresponds to a pseudogene. CDR3 length: 15 residues. CDR3 DNA: TGTGCCAGCAACACGGACAGGGGCAGCAATCAGCCCCAGCATTTT. Its protein product is CASNTDRGSNQPQHF.